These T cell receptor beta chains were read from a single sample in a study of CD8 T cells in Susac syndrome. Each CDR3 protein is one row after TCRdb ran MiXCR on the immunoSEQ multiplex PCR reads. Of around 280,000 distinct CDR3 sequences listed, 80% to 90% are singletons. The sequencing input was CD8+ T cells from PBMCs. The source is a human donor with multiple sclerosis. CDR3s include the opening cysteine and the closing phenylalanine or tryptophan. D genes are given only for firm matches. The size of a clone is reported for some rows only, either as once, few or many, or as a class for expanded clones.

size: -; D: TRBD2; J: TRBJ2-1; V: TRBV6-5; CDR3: CAAGQRGYNEQFF; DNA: TGTGCCGCTGGCCAGCGGGGGTACAATGAGCAGTTCTTC
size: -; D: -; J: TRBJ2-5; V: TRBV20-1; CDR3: CSANGAGPGSTQYF; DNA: TGCAGTGCTAACGGGGCGGGCCCGGGTTCGACCCAGTACTTC
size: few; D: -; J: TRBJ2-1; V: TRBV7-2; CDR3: CASSTSRGISYNEQFF; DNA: TGTGCCAGCAGCACTAGCAGAGGAATCTCCTACAATGAGCAGTTCTTC
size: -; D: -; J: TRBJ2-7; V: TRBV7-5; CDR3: CISVPEALTGLANYEQYF; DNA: -
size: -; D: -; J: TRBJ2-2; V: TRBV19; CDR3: CASGYRLRLGELFF; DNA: TGTGCCAGTGGGTACCGTTTGCGGCTCGGGGAGCTGTTTTTT
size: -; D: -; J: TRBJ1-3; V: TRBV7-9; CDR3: CASSLDWASGNTIYF; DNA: TGTGCCAGCAGCCTTGACTGGGCGTCTGGAAACACCATATATTTT
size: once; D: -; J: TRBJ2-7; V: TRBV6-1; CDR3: CASSRRGEKQNEQYF; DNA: TGTGCCAGCAGTAGAAGGGGGGAGAAACAAAACGAGCAGTACTTC
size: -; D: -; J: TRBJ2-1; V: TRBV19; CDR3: CASSRLAESYNEQFF; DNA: TGTGCCAGTAGTAGATTAGCGGAGTCCTACAATGAGCAGTTCTTC
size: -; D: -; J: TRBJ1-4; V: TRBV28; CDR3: CASSSPSGPKNEKLFF; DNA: TGTGCCAGCAGTTCACCCTCCGGACCGAAGAATGAAAAACTGTTTTTT
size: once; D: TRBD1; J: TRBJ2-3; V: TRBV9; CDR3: CASGGTGESDTQYF; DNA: TGTGCCAGCGGCGGGACAGGGGAATCAGATACGCAGTATTTT
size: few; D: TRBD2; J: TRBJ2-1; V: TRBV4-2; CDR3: CASSLAGAGNEQFF; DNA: TGTGCCAGCAGCCTAGCGGGAGCGGGGAATGAGCAGTTCTTC
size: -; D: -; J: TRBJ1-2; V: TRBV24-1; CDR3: CATSDDGYGYTF; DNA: TGTGCCACCAGTGACGACGGCTATGGCTACACCTTC
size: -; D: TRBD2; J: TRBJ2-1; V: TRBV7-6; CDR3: CSSSLRAGEAYEQFF; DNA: TGTTCCAGCAGCTTAAGGGCGGGAGAGGCCTATGAGCAGTTCTTC
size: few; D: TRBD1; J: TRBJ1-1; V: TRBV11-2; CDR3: CASSSKGQGALNTEAFF; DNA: TGTGCCAGCAGCAGCAAGGGACAGGGGGCGTTGAACACTGAAGCTTTCTTT
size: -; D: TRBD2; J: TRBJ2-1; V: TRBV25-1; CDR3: CASSGASTSGTSSYNEQFF; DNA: TGTGCCAGCAGTGGAGCCTCTACTAGCGGGACCAGCTCCTACAATGAGCAGTTCTTC
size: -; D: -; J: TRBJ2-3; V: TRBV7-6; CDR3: CASSFDRDLGTDTQYF; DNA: TGTGCCAGCAGCTTTGACCGGGATCTGGGCACAGATACGCAGTATTTT
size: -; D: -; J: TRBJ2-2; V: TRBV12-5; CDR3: CASGLFIPPTGELFF; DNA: TGTGCTAGTGGTTTGTTTATACCCCCCACCGGGGAGCTGTTTTTT
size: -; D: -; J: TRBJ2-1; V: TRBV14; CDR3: CASSQKGYEQFF; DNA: TGTGCCAGCAGCCAAAAAGGATACGAGCAGTTCTTC
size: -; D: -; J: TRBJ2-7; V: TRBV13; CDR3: CASSLGGFPYEQYF; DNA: TGTGCCAGCAGCTTAGGTGGGTTTCCCTACGAGCAGTACTTC
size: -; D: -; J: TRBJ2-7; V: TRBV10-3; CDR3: CAIAEAPYEQYF; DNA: TGTGCCATCGCGGAGGCCCCCTACGAGCAGTACTTC
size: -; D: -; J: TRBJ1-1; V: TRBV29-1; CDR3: CSAPGANTEAFF; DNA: TGCAGCGCCCCAGGGGCGAACACTGAAGCTTTCTTT
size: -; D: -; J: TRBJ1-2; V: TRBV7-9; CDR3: CASSLAARNTFNYGYTF; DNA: TGTGCCAGCAGCTTAGCGGCCAGGAATACATTTAACTATGGCTACACCTTC
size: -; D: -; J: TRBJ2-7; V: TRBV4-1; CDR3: CASSQEGLTPYEQYF; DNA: TGCGCCAGCAGCCAAGAGGGACTTACTCCCTACGAGCAGTACTTC
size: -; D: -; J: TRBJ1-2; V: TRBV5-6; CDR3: CASSWELGDHYGYTF; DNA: TGTGCCAGCAGCTGGGAACTTGGGGACCACTATGGCTACACCTTC
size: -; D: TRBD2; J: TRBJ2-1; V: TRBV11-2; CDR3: CASSYSGLAGEYNEQFF; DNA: TGTGCCAGCAGCTATTCAGGACTAGCGGGAGAATACAATGAGCAGTTCTTC
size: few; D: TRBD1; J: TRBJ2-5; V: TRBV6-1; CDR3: CASRNRGREETQYF; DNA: TGTGCCAGCAGAAACAGGGGTAGGGAAGAGACCCAGTACTTC
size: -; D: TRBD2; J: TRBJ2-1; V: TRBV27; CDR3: CASNPRTSGYNEQFF; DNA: TGTGCCAGCAACCCCAGGACTAGCGGCTACAATGAGCAGTTCTTC
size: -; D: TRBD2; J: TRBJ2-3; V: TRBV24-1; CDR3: CATSDHPLADITDTQYF; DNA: TGTGCCACCAGTGATCACCCACTAGCGGACATCACAGATACGCAGTATTTT
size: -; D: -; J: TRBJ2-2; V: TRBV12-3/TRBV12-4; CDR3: CASNEAGTGELFF; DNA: TGTGCCAGCAACGAAGCTGGCACCGGGGAGCTGTTTTTT
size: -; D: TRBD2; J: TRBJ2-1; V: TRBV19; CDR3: CASSDSGNSYNEQFF; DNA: TGTGCCAGTAGTGATAGCGGGAACAGCTACAATGAGCAGTTCTTC
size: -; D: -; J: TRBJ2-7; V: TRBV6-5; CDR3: CASSYSMTSGLIYEQYF; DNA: TGTGCCAGCAGTTACTCTATGACTTCGGGCCTTATCTACGAGCAGTACTTC
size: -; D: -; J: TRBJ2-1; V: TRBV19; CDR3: CASSILPGIAYNEQFF; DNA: TGTGCCAGTAGTATATTGCCAGGAATAGCCTACAATGAGCAGTTCTTC
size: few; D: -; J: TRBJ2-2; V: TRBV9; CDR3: CASTQDDSLNGELFF; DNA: TGTGCCAGCACCCAGGATGACAGTTTGAACGGGGAGCTGTTTTTT
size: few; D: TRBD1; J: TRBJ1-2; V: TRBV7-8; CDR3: CASSLGQSYGYTF; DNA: TGTGCCAGCAGCTTGGGACAGAGCTATGGCTACACCTTC
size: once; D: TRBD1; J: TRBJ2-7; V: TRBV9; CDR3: CASSGQGVGDEQYF; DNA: TGTGCCAGCAGCGGACAGGGAGTTGGGGACGAGCAGTACTTC
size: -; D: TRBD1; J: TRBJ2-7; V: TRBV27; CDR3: CASGDRSYEQYF; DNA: TGTGCCAGCGGGGACAGGAGCTACGAGCAGTACTTC
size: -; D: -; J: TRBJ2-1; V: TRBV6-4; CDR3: CASSISSYNEQFF; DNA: TGTGCCAGCTCGATTAGCTCCTACAATGAGCAGTTCTTC
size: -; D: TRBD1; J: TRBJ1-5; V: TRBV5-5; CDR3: CASSWDRDGYQPQHF; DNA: TGTGCCAGCAGCTGGGACAGGGATGGGTATCAGCCCCAGCATTTT
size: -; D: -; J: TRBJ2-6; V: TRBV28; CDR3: CASSDRLNGANVLTF; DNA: TGTGCCAGCAGTGACCGGCTTAACGGGGCCAACGTCCTGACTTTC
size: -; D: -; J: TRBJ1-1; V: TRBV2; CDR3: CASSEVAAAEAFF; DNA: TGTGCCAGCAGTGAAGTTGCGGCCGCTGAAGCTTTCTTT
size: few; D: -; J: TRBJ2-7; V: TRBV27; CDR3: CASTHSSGDQTYEQYF; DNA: TGTGCCAGCACCCATTCCTCTGGGGACCAAACCTACGAGCAGTACTTC
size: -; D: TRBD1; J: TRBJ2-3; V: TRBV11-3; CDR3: CASSLVGQGLGTDTQYF; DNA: TGTGCCAGCAGCTTAGTGGGACAGGGTCTGGGCACAGATACGCAGTATTTT
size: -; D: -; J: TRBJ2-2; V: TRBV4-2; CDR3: CANGDIGDTNTGELFF; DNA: TGTGCCAACGGGGATATCGGGGACACTAACACCGGGGAGCTGTTTTTT
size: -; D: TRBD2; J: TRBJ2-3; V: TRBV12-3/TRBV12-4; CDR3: CASSRRLAGADPDTQYF; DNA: TGTGCCAGCAGCCGACGACTAGCGGGAGCAGACCCAGATACGCAGTATTTT
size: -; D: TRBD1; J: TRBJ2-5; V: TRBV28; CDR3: CASSLLQGAYQETQYF; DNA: TGTGCCAGCAGTTTATTACAGGGGGCTTATCAAGAGACCCAGTACTTC
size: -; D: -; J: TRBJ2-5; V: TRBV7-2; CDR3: CASSFKGPGQETQYF; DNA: TGTGCCAGCAGCTTTAAGGGTCCTGGCCAAGAGACCCAGTACTTC
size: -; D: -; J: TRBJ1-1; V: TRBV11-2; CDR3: CASSMTNRGSEAFF; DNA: TGTGCCAGCAGCATGACAAATCGGGGGTCTGAAGCTTTCTTT
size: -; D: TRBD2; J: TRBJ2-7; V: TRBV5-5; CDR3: CASSAGLAGRDEQYF; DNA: TGTGCCAGCAGCGCAGGACTAGCGGGAAGGGACGAGCAGTACTTC
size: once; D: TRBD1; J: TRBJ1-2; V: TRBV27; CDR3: CASGGTGVYYGYTF; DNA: TGTGCCAGCGGGGGGACAGGCGTCTACTATGGCTACACCTTC
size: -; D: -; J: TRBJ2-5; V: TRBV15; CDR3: CATSKRGNTQETQYF; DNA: TGTGCCACCAGCAAGAGGGGGAATACCCAAGAGACCCAGTACTTC
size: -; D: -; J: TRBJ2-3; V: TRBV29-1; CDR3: CSGSRVTDTQYF; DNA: TGCAGCGGATCCAGGGTTACAGATACGCAGTATTTT
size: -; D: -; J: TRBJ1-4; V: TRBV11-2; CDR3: CASSLGGEDEKLFF; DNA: TGTGCCAGCAGCTTAGGGGGAGAAGATGAAAAACTGTTTTTT
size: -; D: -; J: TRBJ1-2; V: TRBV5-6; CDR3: CASRKTLDYGYTF; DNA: TGTGCCAGCAGGAAGACGCTGGACTATGGCTACACCTTC
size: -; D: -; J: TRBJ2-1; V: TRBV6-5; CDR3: CASSYSGTYNEQFF; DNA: TGTGCCAGCAGTTACTCGGGGACGTACAATGAGCAGTTCTTC
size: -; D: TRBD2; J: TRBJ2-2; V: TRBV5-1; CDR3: CASSPSSSGRRSTGELFF; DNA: TGCGCCAGCAGCCCATCGTCTAGCGGGAGAAGGAGCACCGGGGAGCTGTTTTTT
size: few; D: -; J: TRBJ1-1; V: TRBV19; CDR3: CASSPRGGGTEAFF; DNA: TGTGCCAGTAGCCCAAGGGGAGGGGGCACTGAAGCTTTCTTT